This note documents a single T cell receptor (beta chain) sequence. Antigen specificity is unknown. Here immunoSEQ multiplex PCR was the method, and the copy in TCRdb shows in-frame clones only, minus some. The table shows about 680,000 clones, with more than 70% occurring only once. There are 12 residues in the CDR3. The ends lost 6 bases at V and 12 bases at J; junction bases unmatched: 7. These data are taken from a study of Ad26.COV2.S vaccination and SARS-CoV-2 variants. As for the study in general: Donor had been placed in the Ad26.COV2.S arm of the COV1001 trial. Ad26.COV2.S, an intramuscular injection, was given once or twice 56 days apart. Study findings and constraints: Ad26.COV2.S recipients had broader spike-specific TCRs (P = 0.0014).

Treatment of the sample: roughly 18 received Ad26.COV2.S at low or high dose, single or two shots; roughly five received placebo; per-sample allocation not given. Specimen acquisition occurred on day 63 following the initial vaccine or placebo injection. The material was peripheral blood, obtained in a trial of Ad26.COV2.S vaccine versus placebo. This receptor was obtained from a person aged 18-65 years who received the Ad26.COV2.S COVID-19 vaccine or a placebo. The chain combines TRBV12-3 or TRBV12-4 with TRBJ2-2; 7 bases align to TRBD1. This CDR3 reads CASSLMDRQLFF. The CDR3, as DNA: TGTGCCAGCAGCCTAATGGACAGGCAGCTGTTTTTT.